This T cell receptor beta chain came from a study of T-cell reconstitution after alpha-beta-depleted transplantation in children. Construction of the TCRbeta library involved unique molecular identifiers. TCRdb passed the PCR reads through MiXCR, listing each CDR3 protein once. This sample has 70,000 to 100,000 distinct CDR3 sequences, with more than 9% found just once. This clonotype was seen repeatedly, ten times or more. This clonotype was sampled from a human donor who donated a stem cell graft to a child with inherited bone marrow failure. Sequences were derived from PBMCs from the stem cell graft donor, sampled from the stem cell graft.

CDR3 sequence (DNA): TGCGCCAGCAGCTTGTGGGGAGGGAACACTGAAGCTTTCTTT. It specifies CASSLWGGNTEAFF. The J gene is TRBJ1-1, the V gene TRBV5-1; no clear D. This CDR3 contains 14 residues. Germline CDR1 SGHRS, CDR2 YFSETQ. V was clipped by 1 base and J by 1 base, with 8 bases between them.